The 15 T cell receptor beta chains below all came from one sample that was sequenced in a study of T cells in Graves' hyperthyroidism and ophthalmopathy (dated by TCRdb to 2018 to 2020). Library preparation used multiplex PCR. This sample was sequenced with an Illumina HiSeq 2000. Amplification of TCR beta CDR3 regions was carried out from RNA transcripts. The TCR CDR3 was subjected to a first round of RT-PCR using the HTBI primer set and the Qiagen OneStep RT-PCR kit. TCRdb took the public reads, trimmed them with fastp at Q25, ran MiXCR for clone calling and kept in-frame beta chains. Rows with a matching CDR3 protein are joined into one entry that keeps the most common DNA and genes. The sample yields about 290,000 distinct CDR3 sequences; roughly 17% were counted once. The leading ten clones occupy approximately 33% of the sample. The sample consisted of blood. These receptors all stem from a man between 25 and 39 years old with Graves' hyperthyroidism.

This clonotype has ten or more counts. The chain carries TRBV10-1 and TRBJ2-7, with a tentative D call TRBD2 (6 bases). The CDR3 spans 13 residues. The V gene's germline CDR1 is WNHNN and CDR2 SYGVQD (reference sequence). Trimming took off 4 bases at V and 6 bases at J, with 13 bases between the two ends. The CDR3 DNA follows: TGCGCCAGCAGTGGTACGCAGGAGGGCGAGCAGTACTTC. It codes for CASSGTQEGEQYF.

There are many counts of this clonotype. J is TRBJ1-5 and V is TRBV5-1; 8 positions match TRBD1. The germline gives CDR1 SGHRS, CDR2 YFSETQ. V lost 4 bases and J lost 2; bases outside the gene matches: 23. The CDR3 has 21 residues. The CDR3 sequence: CASSLEREIGQGGVGNQPQHF. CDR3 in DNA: TGCGCCAGCAGCCTAGAACGGGAGATCGGACAGGGAGGGGTAGGCAATCAGCCCCAGCATTTT.

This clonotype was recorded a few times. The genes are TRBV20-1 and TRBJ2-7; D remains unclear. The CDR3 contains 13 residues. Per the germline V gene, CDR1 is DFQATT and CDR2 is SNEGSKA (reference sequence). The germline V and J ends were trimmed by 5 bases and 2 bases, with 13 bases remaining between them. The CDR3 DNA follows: TGCAGTGCTCCAGCTTTAGGAACCTACGAGCAGTACTTC. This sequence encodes CSAPALGTYEQYF.

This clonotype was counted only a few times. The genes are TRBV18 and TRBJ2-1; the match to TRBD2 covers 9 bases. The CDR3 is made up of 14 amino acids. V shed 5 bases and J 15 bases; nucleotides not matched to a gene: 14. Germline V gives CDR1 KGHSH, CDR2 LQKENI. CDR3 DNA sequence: TGTGCCAGCTCAACGGGGACTAGCAGGGTACCTTGGTTCTTC. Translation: CASSTGTSRVPWFF.

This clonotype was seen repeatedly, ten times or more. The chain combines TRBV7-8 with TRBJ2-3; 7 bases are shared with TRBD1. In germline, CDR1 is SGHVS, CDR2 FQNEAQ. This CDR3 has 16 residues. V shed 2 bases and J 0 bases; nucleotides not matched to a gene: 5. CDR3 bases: TGTGCCAGCAGCTTACACAGGGGAACTAGCACAGATACGCAGTATTTT. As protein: CASSLHRGTSTDTQYF.

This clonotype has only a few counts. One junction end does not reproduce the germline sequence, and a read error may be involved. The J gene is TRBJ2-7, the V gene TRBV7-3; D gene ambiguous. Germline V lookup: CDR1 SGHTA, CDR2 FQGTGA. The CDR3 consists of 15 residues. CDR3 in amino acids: CASSITHAAAHGQYF. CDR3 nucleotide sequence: TGTGCCAGCAGCATAACCCACGCGGCTGCCCACGGGCAGTACTTC.

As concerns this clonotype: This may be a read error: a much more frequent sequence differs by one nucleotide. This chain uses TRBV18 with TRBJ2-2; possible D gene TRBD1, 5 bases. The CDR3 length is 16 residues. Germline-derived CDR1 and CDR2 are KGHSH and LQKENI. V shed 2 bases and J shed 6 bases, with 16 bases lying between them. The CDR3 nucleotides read TGTGCCAGCTCACCATTGGTGCACAGGCTGGCCGGGGAGCTGTTTTTT. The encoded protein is CASSPLVHRLAGELFF.

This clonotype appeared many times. CDR3 in DNA: TGCAGTGCTAGTATGCGGGGGATCTACAATGAGCAGTTCTTC. Protein product: CSASMRGIYNEQFF. The V and J genes are TRBV20-1 and TRBJ2-1; 7 positions agree with TRBD2. The length of the CDR3 is 14 residues. Germline-derived CDR1 and CDR2 are DFQATT and SNEGSKA (reference sequence). The V and J ends lost 3 bases and 3 bases, in that order; junction bases with no gene match: 5.

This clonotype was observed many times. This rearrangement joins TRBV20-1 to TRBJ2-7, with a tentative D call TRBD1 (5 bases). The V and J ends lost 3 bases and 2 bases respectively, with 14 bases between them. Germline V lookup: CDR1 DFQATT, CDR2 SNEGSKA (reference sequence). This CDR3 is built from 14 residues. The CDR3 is CSASRGPATYEQYF. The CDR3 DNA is TGCAGTGCTAGTAGGGGTCCCGCCACCTACGAGCAGTACTTC.

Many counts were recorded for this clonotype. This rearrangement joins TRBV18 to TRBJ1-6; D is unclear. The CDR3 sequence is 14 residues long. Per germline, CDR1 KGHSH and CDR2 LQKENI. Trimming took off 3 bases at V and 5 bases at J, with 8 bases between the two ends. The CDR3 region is CASSPAPNNSPLHF. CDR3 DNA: TGTGCCAGCTCACCCGCGCCAAATAATTCACCCCTCCACTTT.

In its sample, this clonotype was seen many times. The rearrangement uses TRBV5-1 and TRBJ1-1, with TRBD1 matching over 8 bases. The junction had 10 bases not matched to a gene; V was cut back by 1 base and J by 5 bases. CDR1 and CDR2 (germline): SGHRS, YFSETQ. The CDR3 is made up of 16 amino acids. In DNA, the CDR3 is TGCGCCAGCAGCTTGTATCAGGACAGGGAACGAACTGAAGCTTTCTTT. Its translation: CASSLYQDRERTEAFF.

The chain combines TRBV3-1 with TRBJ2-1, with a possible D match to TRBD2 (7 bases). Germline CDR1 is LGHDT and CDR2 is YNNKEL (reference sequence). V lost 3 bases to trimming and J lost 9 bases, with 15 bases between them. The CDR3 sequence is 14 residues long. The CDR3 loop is CASSHGGGAGEQFF. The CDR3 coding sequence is TGTGCCAGCAGCCACGGTGGGGGGGCGGGTGAGCAGTTCTTC.

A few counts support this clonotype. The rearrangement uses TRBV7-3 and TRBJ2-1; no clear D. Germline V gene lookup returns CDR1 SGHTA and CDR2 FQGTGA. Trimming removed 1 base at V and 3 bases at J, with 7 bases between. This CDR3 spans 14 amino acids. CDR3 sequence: CASSLSSVYNEQFF. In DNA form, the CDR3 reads TGTGCCAGCAGCTTAAGTTCCGTCTACAATGAGCAGTTCTTC.

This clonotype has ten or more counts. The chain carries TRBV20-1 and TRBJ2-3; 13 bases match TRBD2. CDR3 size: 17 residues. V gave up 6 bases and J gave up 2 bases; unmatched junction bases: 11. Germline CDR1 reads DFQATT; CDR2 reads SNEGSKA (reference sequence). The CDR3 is CSAITSGRARDTDTQYF. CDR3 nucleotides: TGCAGTGCCATCACTAGCGGGAGGGCCAGGGACACAGATACGCAGTATTTT.

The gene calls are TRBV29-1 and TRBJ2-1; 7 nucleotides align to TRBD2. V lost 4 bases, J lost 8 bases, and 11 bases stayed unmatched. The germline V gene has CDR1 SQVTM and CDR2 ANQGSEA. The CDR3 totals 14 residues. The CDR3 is CSVGAGGREDEQFF. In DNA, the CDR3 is TGCAGCGTTGGAGCAGGCGGGAGAGAGGATGAGCAGTTCTTC.